One and the same sample provided the 23 T cell receptor beta chains below, sequenced in a study of blood T cells in healthy people across ages. Then a second PCR, running about 6 to 11 cycles, was carried out with a sample-barcoded 5' primer and a J-beta primer mix. Each CDR3 protein gets one entry after TCRdb re-called the 5' RACE reads with MiXCR. This table holds hundreds of thousands of distinct CDR3 sequences, more than 20% found once. The specimen was blood. These receptors originate from a man aged 65 to 85 in good health.

The table lists this clonotype with a few counts. The genes are TRBV28 and TRBJ2-2; possibly TRBD2 for D (6 bases). V was trimmed by 5 bases and J by 4 bases, leaving 14 bases between them. Germline V gene lookup returns CDR1 MDHEN and CDR2 SYDVKM. The CDR3 totals 15 residues. The CDR3 sequence: CASSGSGSGTGELFF. The CDR3 DNA sequence: TGTGCCAGCAGTGGTAGCGGCTCGGGCACCGGGGAGCTGTTTTTT.

The chain uses TRBV28 and TRBJ1-4; D is perhaps TRBD1 (6 bases). CDR3 length: 16 amino acids. Germline V gives CDR1 MDHEN, CDR2 SYDVKM. Trimming removed 6 bases at V and 4 bases at J, with 18 bases between. CDR3: CASSSTSTGINEKLFF. The CDR3 bases are TGTGCCAGCAGCTCAACTTCGACAGGCATTAATGAAAAACTGTTTTTT.

The J gene is TRBJ2-5, the V gene TRBV5-8, with D unclear. This CDR3 has 12 residues. Germline assignment: CDR1 SGHTS and CDR2 YDEGEE. The V gene lost 3 bases and the J gene lost 3 bases, with 6 bases spanning the gap. CDR3 sequence: CASSWAEETQYF. CDR3 nucleotides: TGTGCCAGCAGCTGGGCGGAAGAGACCCAGTACTTC. The full variable domain, its missing parts supplied by reference TRBV5-8 and TRBJ2-5, is EAGVTQSPTHLIKTRGQQATLRCSPISGHTSVYWYQQALGLGLQFLLWYDEGEERNRGNFPPRFSGRQFPNYSSELNVNALELEDSALYLCASSWAEETQYFGPGTRLLVL.

The chain uses TRBV20-1 and TRBJ2-7; D unclear. With 5 bases removed from V and 2 bases from J, the gap between germline ends came to 10 bases. Looked up from germline, CDR1 is DFQATT and CDR2 is SNEGSKA (reference sequence). This CDR3 is 12 amino acids long. CDR3 in DNA: TGCAGTGCTCACCCCCAGGCCTACGAGCAGTACTTC. Protein sequence: CSAHPQAYEQYF.

V usage is TRBV7-2 and J usage is TRBJ1-5; 11 positions match TRBD1. Trimming removed 5 bases from V and 5 bases from J; junction bases left unmatched: 5. Germline values: CDR1 SGHTA, CDR2 FQGNSA. The CDR3 has 15 amino acids. CDR3 DNA: TGTGCCAGCAGCGTAGGACAGGGGGCCCATCAGCCCCAGCATTTT. It yields the protein CASSVGQGAHQPQHF.

The rearrangement joins TRBV2 to TRBJ2-5; a weak D match, TRBD2 (5 bases). The J call may be faulty, since TRBJ2-7 better matches the DNA end. This CDR3 comprises 14 residues. Germline assignment: CDR1 SNHLY and CDR2 FYNNEI. In nucleotides, the CDR3 is TGTGCCAGCAGTGAGTGGACGGGGTCCTACGAGCAGTACTTC. This encodes CASSEWTGSYEQYF.

This clonotype has only a few counts. Sequence at one end of the junction differs from germline and may be a read error. This chain uses TRBV10-1 with TRBJ2-2; no clear D. This CDR3 is 13 amino acids long. Germline V gene lookup returns CDR1 WNHNN and CDR2 SYGVQD (reference sequence). Here the CDR3 reads CASSDQNSGELFF. The CDR3 DNA sequence: TGCGCCAGCAGTGATCAGAACTCCGGGGAGCTGTTTTTT.

This clonotype occurred a few times. This chain links TRBV6-1 with TRBJ1-5, with 9 bases lining up with TRBD1. The CDR3 covers 18 residues. Germline CDR1 and CDR2: MNHNS and SASEGT. V lost 4 bases and J lost 0; bases outside the gene matches: 10. The CDR3 reads CASSGGQGTFDSNQPQHF. The CDR3 nucleotides are TGTGCCAGCAGTGGGGGACAGGGAACATTCGATAGCAATCAGCCCCAGCATTTT.

The CDR3, as DNA: TGTGCCAGCAGCTTGGACGCCCCCACTGAGCAGTTCTTC. Its protein product is CASSLDAPTEQFF. This sequence joins TRBV13 and TRBJ2-5; no definite D call. The end of the DNA fits TRBJ2-1 better, so the J call may be wrong. Per the germline V gene, CDR1 is PRHDT and CDR2 is FYEKMQ (reference sequence). CDR3 length: 13 amino acids.

This clonotype showed up just a few times. The J gene is TRBJ2-5, the V gene TRBV5-1; 7 bases line up with TRBD1. The J call may be mistaken, given a closer DNA end match to TRBJ2-7. The CDR3 contains 15 residues. Per germline, CDR1 SGHRS and CDR2 YFSETQ. CDR3 protein: CASSLDRGSSYEQYF. In DNA, the CDR3 is TGCGCCAGCAGCTTGGACAGGGGAAGCTCCTACGAGCAGTACTTC.

This clonotype was detected only a few times. The V and J genes are TRBV9 and TRBJ1-6, with D possibly being TRBD1 (6 bases). Per the germline V gene, CDR1 is SGDLS and CDR2 is YYNGEE. This CDR3 spans 14 amino acids. Trimming took off 5 bases at V and 10 bases at J, with 16 bases between the two ends. CDR3 sequence (DNA): TGTGCCAGCAGTTCTAGGGGGTCGGGCTCACCCCTCCACTTT. Translating it yields CASSSRGSGSPLHF. Variable domain in full (rest from reference TRBV9 and TRBJ1-6): DSGVTQTPKHLITATGQRVTLRCSPRSGDLSVYWYQQSLDQGLQFLIQYYNGEERAKGNILERFSAQQFPDLHSELNLSSLELGDSALYFCASSSRGSGSPLHFGNGTRLTVT.

The chain couples TRBV7-2 to TRBJ1-6; the D is unclear. The V gene's germline CDR1 is SGHTA and CDR2 FQGNSA. V was clipped by 2 bases and J by 0 bases, with 11 bases between them. The CDR3 length is 17 residues. In DNA, the CDR3 is TGTGCCAGCAGCTTATCGGGCGGGAGCTCCTATAATTCACCCCTCCACTTT. This translates into CASSLSGGSSYNSPLHF. The full variable domain, its missing parts supplied by reference TRBV7-2 and TRBJ1-6, is GAGVSQSPSNKVTEKGKDVELRCDPISGHTALYWYRQSLGQGLEFLIYFQGNSAPDKSGLPSDRFSAERTGGSVSTLTIQRTQQEDSAVYLCASSLSGGSSYNSPLHFGNGTRLTVT.

This chain links TRBV4-2 with TRBJ2-6, with 11 bases fitting TRBD2. This CDR3 has 18 residues. J lost 1 base, V lost 0 bases, and 2 bases had no gene match. Germline CDR1 reads LGHNA; CDR2 reads YNFKEQ. Here the CDR3 DNA reads TGTGCCAGCAGCCAAGAAGCTAGCGGGGGGTCTGGGGCCAACGTCCTGACTTTC. Translated, it gives CASSQEASGGSGANVLTF.

This clonotype came up a few times. J is TRBJ2-1 and V is TRBV20-1; D might be TRBD2 (5 bases). Trimming cost V 7 bases and J 1 base, with 11 bases left between them. This CDR3 has 13 residues. CDR1 and CDR2 from the germline V gene are DFQATT and SNEGSKA (reference sequence). CDR3 sequence: CSVAERSYNEQFF. CDR3 bases: TGCAGTGTCGCAGAGCGGTCCTACAATGAGCAGTTCTTC.

This clonotype has a handful of counts. The rearrangement links TRBV25-1 to TRBJ2-3, with TRBD2 matching 8 bases. V lost 6 bases and J lost 2; bases outside the gene matches: 7. CDR3 length equals 15 residues. The germline gives CDR1 MGHDK, CDR2 SYGVNS. The CDR3 spells CASRSGSAFTDTQYF. As DNA, the CDR3 is TGTGCCAGCAGAAGCGGGAGCGCCTTCACAGATACGCAGTATTTT.

This clonotype was counted between two and nine times. The rearrangement uses TRBV2 and TRBJ2-1; D is perhaps TRBD1 (5 bases). Trimming shortened V by 9 bases and J by 0 bases, and 6 bases separated the two germline ends. In germline, CDR1 is SNHLY, CDR2 FYNNEI. This CDR3 region has 12 residues. In nucleotides, the CDR3 is TGTGCCAGAGGGGACTCCTACAATGAGCAGTTCTTC. As protein: CARGDSYNEQFF.

The chain uses TRBV6-5 and TRBJ1-2; 7 bases agree with TRBD1. Per the germline V gene, CDR1 is MNHEY and CDR2 is SVGAGI. Trimming took 0 bases from V and 7 from J; bases not matched to a gene: 5. CDR3 length equals 14 residues. The chain's CDR3 is CASSYSGDSCGYTF. The CDR3 DNA sequence: TGTGCCAGCAGTTACTCCGGGGACAGCTGTGGCTACACCTTC.

The V gene is TRBV30, the J gene TRBJ2-7; TRBD1 might be the D (5 bases). CDR1 and CDR2 from the germline V gene are GTSNPN and SVGIG (reference sequence). This CDR3 contains 12 residues. V lost 2 bases to trimming and J lost 5 bases, with 10 bases between them. The CDR3 here is CAWSPQGDEQYF. The CDR3 DNA reads as TGTGCCTGGAGTCCTCAGGGTGACGAGCAGTACTTC.

The V call is TRBV29-1, the J call TRBJ2-1, with no clear D. Looked up from germline, CDR1 is SQVTM and CDR2 is ANQGSEA. V was trimmed by 6 bases and J by 9 bases, leaving 21 bases between them. The CDR3 consists of 14 residues. DNA of the CDR3: TGCAGCGTCGATCCTGTCGCCCCCCACGGTGAGCAGTTCTTC. Translated: CSVDPVAPHGEQFF.

This clonotype appeared a few times. The chain is built from TRBV7-9 and TRBJ1-1, with D perhaps matching TRBD1 (6 bases). Trimming pared 5 bases from V and 10 bases from J, leaving 20 bases between. This CDR3 comprises 14 residues. The V gene's germline CDR1 is SEHNR and CDR2 FQNEAQ (reference sequence). The CDR3 nucleotides read TGTGCCAGCAGCACAAGGGGGGGGGAGGTTGGAGCTTTCTTT. The encoded protein is CASSTRGGEVGAFF.

As concerns this clonotype: At one boundary the junction diverges from the germline segment, which might be a read error. V usage is TRBV2 and J usage is TRBJ2-5; D is undetermined. Looked up from germline, CDR1 is SNHLY and CDR2 is FYNNEI. The CDR3 is 12 residues long. The CDR3 sequence: CACSENGETQYF. CDR3 coding DNA: TGTGCCTGCAGTGAGAACGGGGAGACCCAGTACTTC.

This clonotype was detected a few times. V and J are TRBV27 and TRBJ2-3; no firm D call. CDR3 size: 14 residues. Germline loops: CDR1 MNHEY, CDR2 SMNVEV (reference sequence). V lost 6 bases to trimming and J lost 1 base, with 11 bases between them. The CDR3 bases are TGTGCCAGCAGCCAGCAGACCGGCACAGATACGCAGTATTTT. Translated, it gives CASSQQTGTDTQYF.

The chain recombines TRBV29-1 with TRBJ1-1; 7 bases align to TRBD1. The J segment lost 0 bases and the V segment lost 3 bases, leaving 4 bases of the junction unmatched. Germline-derived CDR1 and CDR2 are SQVTM and ANQGSEA. This CDR3 contains 14 residues. As DNA, the CDR3 is TGCAGCGTTGATGGGGGACAGCTGAACACTGAAGCTTTCTTT. Its translation is CSVDGGQLNTEAFF.